These 8 T cell receptor beta chains were all obtained from the same sample, sequenced in a study of cytomegalovirus exposure and HLA in healthy donors (dated by TCRdb to the late 2010s). The method was the immunoSEQ multiplex PCR assay. For the multiplex PCR, a mixture combining 60 forward primers for TCR Vbeta segments and 13 reverse primers for TCR Jbeta segments was used. This immuneACCESS table, as held by TCRdb, lists in-frame sequences with V and J called but not all clones. Of the missing ones, under half trace to an unresolved V gene in checked studies; the others have no known cause. Counted in this sample were some 130,000 clones; over 50% of them appeared once. The ten most abundant clones make up 1.5% to 2% of the sample. The specimen sequenced was PBMCs. These TCRs come from a human donor in good health.

The chain links TRBV11-3 to TRBJ2-3; TRBD2 agrees at 10 bases. This CDR3 region has 19 residues. V gave up 5 bases and J gave up 2 bases; unmatched junction bases: 16. Per the germline V gene, CDR1 is SGHNT and CDR2 is YENEEA. As DNA, the CDR3 is TGTGCCAGCAGCGTGGGGCTAGCGGGAGCGTACGGCGTCACAGATACGCAGTATTTT. Its translation: CASSVGLAGAYGVTDTQYF.

The rearrangement links TRBV19 to TRBJ2-3; 7 nucleotides line up with TRBD2. The CDR3 extends over 15 amino acids. Germline V CDR1 and CDR2: LNHDA, SQIVND (reference sequence). V gave up 4 bases and J gave up 5 bases; unmatched junction bases: 9. The CDR3 DNA is TGTGCCAGTAGTAGGACTAGAGGGGTGGAAGATACGCAGTATTTT. This codes for CASSRTRGVEDTQYF.

V gene TRBV11-2 combines with J gene TRBJ2-7; TRBD1 matches 9 bases. Germline assignment: CDR1 SGHAT and CDR2 FQNNGV. The CDR3 is made up of 15 amino acids. V gave up 0 bases and J gave up 3 bases; unmatched junction bases: 3. CDR3 nucleotides: TGTGCCAGCAGCTTAGAAGGGACAGGGCGCTACGAGCAGTACTTC. Its translation: CASSLEGTGRYEQYF. Using reference TRBV11-2 and TRBJ2-7 for the parts outside the CDR3, the full variable domain is EAGVAQSPRYKIIEKRQSVAFWCNPISGHATLYWYQQILGQGPKLLIQFQNNGVVDDSQLPKDRFSAERLKGVDSTLKIQPAKLEDSAVYLCASSLEGTGRYEQYFGPGTRLTVT.

This rearrangement joins TRBV11-2 to TRBJ2-1, with 11 bases aligning to TRBD2. Germline lookup yields CDR1 SGHAT and CDR2 FQNNGV. V lost 5 bases to trimming and J lost 9 bases; unmatched junction nucleotides: 9. This CDR3 comprises 15 residues. In DNA, the CDR3 is TGTGCCAGCAGCCCCCGGGGTAGCGGGGGGGGTGAGCAGTTCTTC. Translated, it gives CASSPRGSGGGEQFF. Combining the CDR3 with reference TRBV11-2 and TRBJ2-1 gives the whole variable domain EAGVAQSPRYKIIEKRQSVAFWCNPISGHATLYWYQQILGQGPKLLIQFQNNGVVDDSQLPKDRFSAERLKGVDSTLKIQPAKLEDSAVYLCASSPRGSGGGEQFFGPGTRLTVL.

This sequence joins TRBV9 and TRBJ1-5; D is possibly TRBD1 (5 bases). Germline CDR1 is SGDLS and CDR2 is YYNGEE. Trimming took 5 bases from V and 1 from J, leaving 10 bases between them. CDR3 length: 14 residues. The CDR3 loop is CASSAAGSNQPQHF. CDR3 in DNA: TGTGCCAGCAGTGCCGCAGGGAGCAATCAGCCCCAGCATTTT. Drawing the rest from reference TRBV9 and TRBJ1-5, the complete variable domain is DSGVTQTPKHLITATGQRVTLRCSPRSGDLSVYWYQQSLDQGLQFLIQYYNGEERAKGNILERFSAQQFPDLHSELNLSSLELGDSALYFCASSAAGSNQPQHFGDGTRLSIL.

The rearrangement links TRBV5-8 to TRBJ2-7; TRBD1 agrees at 9 bases. Germline V gene sequence: CDR1 SGHTS, CDR2 YDEGEE. V shed 4 bases, J shed 5 bases, and the junction held 7 bases outside the gene matches. The length of the CDR3 is 14 residues. This chain's CDR3 is CASSRRTGAHEQYF. The DNA for the CDR3 is TGTGCCAGCAGCCGCCGGACAGGGGCCCACGAGCAGTACTTC.

This clone came up a few times. V is TRBV5-1 and J is TRBJ2-5; TRBD1 matches 8 bases. J was trimmed by 7 bases and V by 4 bases; bases with no gene match: 6. The CDR3 is 13 residues long. CDR1 and CDR2 from the germline V gene are SGHRS and YFSETQ. The chain's CDR3 is CASSLQGEGTQYF. The CDR3 region has the DNA TGCGCCAGCAGCCTACAGGGGGAAGGGACCCAGTACTTC. The full variable domain, its missing parts supplied by reference TRBV5-1 and TRBJ2-5, is KAGVTQTPRYLIKTRGQQVTLSCSPISGHRSVSWYQQTPGQGLQFLFEYFSETQRNKGNFPGRFSGRQFSNSRSEMNVSTLELGDSALYLCASSLQGEGTQYFGPGTRLLVL.

The V gene is TRBV4-1, the J gene TRBJ2-3; 7 bases agree with TRBD1. CDR1 is MGHRA, CDR2 YSYEKL, per germline. The CDR3 covers 16 residues. With 0 bases clipped from V and 4 bases from J, the junction kept 7 bases outside the gene matches. CDR3 DNA: TGCGCCAGCAGCCAAGATAAGGGGGCCGTCGCAGATACGCAGTATTTT. This codes for CASSQDKGAVADTQYF.